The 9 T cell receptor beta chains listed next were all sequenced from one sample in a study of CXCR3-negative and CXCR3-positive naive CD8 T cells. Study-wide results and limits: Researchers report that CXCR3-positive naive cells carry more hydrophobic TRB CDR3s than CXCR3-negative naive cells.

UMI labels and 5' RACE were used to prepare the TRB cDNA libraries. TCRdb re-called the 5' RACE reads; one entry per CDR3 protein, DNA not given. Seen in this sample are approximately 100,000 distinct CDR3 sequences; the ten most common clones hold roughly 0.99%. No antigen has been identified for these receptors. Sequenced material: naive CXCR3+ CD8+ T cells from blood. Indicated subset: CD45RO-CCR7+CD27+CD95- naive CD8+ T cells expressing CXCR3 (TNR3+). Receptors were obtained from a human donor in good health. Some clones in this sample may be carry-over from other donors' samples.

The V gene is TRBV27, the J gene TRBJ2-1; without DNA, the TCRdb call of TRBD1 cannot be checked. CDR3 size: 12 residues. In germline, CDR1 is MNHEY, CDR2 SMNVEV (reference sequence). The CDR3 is CASNHRGSEQFF.

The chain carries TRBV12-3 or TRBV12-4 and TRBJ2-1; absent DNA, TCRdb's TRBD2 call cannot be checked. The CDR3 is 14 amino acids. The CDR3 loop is CATIAGGPSFEQFF.

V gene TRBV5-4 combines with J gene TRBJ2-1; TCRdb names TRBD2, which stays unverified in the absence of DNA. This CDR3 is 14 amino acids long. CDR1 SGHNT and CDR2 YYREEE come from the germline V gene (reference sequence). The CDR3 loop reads CASSLEARNNEQFF.

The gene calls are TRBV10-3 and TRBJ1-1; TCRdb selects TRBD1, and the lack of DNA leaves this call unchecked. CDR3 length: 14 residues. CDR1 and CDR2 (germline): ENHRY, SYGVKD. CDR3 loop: CAISEPGGFTEAFF.

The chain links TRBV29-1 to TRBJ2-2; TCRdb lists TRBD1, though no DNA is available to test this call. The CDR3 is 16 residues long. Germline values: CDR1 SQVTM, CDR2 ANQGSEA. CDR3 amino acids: CSVEGPTGGRGGELFF.

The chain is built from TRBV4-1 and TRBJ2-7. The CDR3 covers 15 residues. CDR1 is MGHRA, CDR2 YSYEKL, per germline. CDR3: CASSQDGQRSYEQYF.

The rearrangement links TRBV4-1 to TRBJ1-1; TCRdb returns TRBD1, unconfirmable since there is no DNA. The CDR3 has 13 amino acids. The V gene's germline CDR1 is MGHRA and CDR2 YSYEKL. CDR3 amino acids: CASSQGTVTEAFF.

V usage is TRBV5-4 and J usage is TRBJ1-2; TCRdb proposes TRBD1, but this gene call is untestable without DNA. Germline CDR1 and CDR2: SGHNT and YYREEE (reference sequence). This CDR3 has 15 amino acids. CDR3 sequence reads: CASSVRTASIYGYTF.

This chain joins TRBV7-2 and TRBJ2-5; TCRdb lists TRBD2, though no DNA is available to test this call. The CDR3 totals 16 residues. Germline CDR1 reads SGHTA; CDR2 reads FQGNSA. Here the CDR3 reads CASSLAGPLAGETQYF.